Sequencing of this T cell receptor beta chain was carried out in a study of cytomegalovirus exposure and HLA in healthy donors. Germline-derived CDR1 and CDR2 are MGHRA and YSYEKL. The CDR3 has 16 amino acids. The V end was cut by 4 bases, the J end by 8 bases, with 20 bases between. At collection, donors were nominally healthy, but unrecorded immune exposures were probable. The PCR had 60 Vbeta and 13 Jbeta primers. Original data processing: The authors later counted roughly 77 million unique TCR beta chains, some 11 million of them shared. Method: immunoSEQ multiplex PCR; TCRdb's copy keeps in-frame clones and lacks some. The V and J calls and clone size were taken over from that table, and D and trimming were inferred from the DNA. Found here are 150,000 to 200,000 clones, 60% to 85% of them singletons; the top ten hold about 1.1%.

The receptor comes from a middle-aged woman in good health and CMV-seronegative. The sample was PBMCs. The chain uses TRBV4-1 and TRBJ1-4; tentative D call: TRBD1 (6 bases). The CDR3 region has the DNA TGCGCCAGCAGCCCAGAGTATCTACAGGGTCGAGAAAAACTGTTTTTT. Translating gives CASSPEYLQGREKLFF.